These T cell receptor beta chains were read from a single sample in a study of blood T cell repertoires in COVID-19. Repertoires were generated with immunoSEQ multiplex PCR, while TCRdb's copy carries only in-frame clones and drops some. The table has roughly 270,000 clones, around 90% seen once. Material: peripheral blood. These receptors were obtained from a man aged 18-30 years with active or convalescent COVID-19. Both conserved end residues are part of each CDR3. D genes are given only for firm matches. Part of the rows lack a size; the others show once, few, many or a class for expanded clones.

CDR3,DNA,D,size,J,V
CASSQVGRASGKEQYF,TGCGCCAGCAGCCAAGTTGGCAGGGCCTCTGGGAAGGAGCAGTACTTC,-,-,TRBJ2-7,TRBV4-1
CASSLRHRQGAFPGANVLTF,TGCGCCAGCAGCTTAAGACATCGACAGGGGGCCTTTCCTGGGGCCAACGTCCTGACTTTC,TRBD1,-,TRBJ2-6,TRBV5-1
CASSSSTEAFF,TGTGCCAGCAGCTCCTCGACTGAAGCTTTCTTT,-,-,TRBJ1-1,TRBV7-2
CASSLDGGYEQYF,TGCGCCAGCAGCTTGGACGGGGGCTACGAGCAGTACTTC,-,few,TRBJ2-7,TRBV5-1
CASSETRGVHEQYF,TGCGCCAGCAGTGAAACCAGGGGTGTCCACGAGCAGTACTTC,-,few,TRBJ2-7,TRBV10-1
CASSLEAGTGNGYTF,TGTGCCAGCAGCTTAGAGGCCGGGACAGGGAACGGCTACACCTTC,TRBD1,few,TRBJ1-2,TRBV7-8
CASSVVRRTDTQYF,TGTGCCAGCAGCGTAGTCAGAAGAACAGATACGCAGTATTTT,-,-,TRBJ2-3,TRBV9
CASSLDWEGVNTEAFF,TGTGCCAGCAGCTTAGATTGGGAGGGGGTAAACACTGAAGCTTTCTTT,-,-,TRBJ1-1,TRBV11-2
CASSSLAGELFF,TGTGCCAGCAGCTCCCTTGCCGGGGAGCTGTTTTTT,-,-,TRBJ2-2,TRBV5-5
CASSPGQGGGTDTQYF,TGTGCCAGCAGCCCTGGACAGGGCGGCGGGACAGATACGCAGTATTTT,TRBD1,-,TRBJ2-3,TRBV5-8
CASSVEGIDTEAFF,TGTGCCAGCAGCGTAGAGGGGATCGACACTGAAGCTTTCTTT,-,few,TRBJ1-1,TRBV9
CAIRAGTGNEKLFF,TGTGCCATCAGAGCCGGGACAGGGAATGAAAAACTGTTTTTT,TRBD1,-,TRBJ1-4,TRBV10-3
CASSNQGAPDEAFF,TGCGCCAGCAGCAACCAGGGGGCCCCGGACGAAGCTTTCTTT,TRBD1,once,TRBJ1-1,TRBV4-1
CASSQDRGGETQYF,TGCGCCAGCAGCCAGGACAGGGGCGGGGAGACCCAGTACTTC,TRBD1,-,TRBJ2-5,TRBV4-1
CASSIFRAGQYSNQPQHF,TGTGCCAGTAGTATATTCCGTGCGGGCCAGTATAGCAATCAGCCCCAGCATTTT,-,-,TRBJ1-5,TRBV19
CASTSGQGNYGYTF,TGTGCCAGCACCTCGGGACAGGGAAACTATGGCTACACCTTC,TRBD1,-,TRBJ1-2,TRBV7-9
CASSATSLPSYEQYF,TGTGCCAGCAGCGCGACTAGCCTCCCATCCTACGAGCAGTACTTC,TRBD2,-,TRBJ2-7,TRBV9
CSASGPKNEKLFF,TGCAGTGCTAGTGGGCCCAAGAATGAAAAACTGTTTTTT,-,-,TRBJ1-4,TRBV20-1
CASSLDRAGGYTF,TGCGCCAGCAGCTTGGACAGGGCTGGGGGCTACACCTTC,-,-,TRBJ1-2,TRBV5-1
CAISETGGRTEAFF,TGTGCCATCAGTGAGACAGGGGGCAGAACTGAAGCTTTCTTT,TRBD1,-,TRBJ1-1,TRBV10-3
CSAGTEIYEQYF,TGCAGCGCTGGGACAGAAATCTACGAGCAGTACTTC,TRBD1,-,TRBJ2-7,TRBV29-1
CASSQGSRENAYNEQFF,TGTGCCAGCAGCCAGGGTAGCCGGGAAAATGCCTACAATGAGCAGTTCTTC,-,-,TRBJ2-1,TRBV3-1/TRBV3-2
CATSDWTGEAFF,TGTGCCACCAGTGATTGGACAGGTGAAGCTTTCTTT,TRBD1,-,TRBJ1-1,TRBV24-1
CASSLAPGGGGMETQYF,TGTGCCAGCAGCTTAGCTCCCGGGGGGGGCGGGATGGAGACCCAGTACTTC,TRBD2,-,TRBJ2-5,TRBV7-6
CASSYKAPFYGYTF,TGTGCCAGCAGTTACAAAGCTCCCTTCTATGGCTACACCTTC,-,-,TRBJ1-2,TRBV6-5
CASSYRGRGPAFF,TGTGCCAGCAGTTACAGGGGGCGCGGGCCAGCTTTCTTT,TRBD1,once,TRBJ1-1,TRBV6-2/TRBV6-3
CASSFLGDTQYF,TGTGCCAGCAGTTTTCTAGGAGATACGCAGTATTTT,-,-,TRBJ2-3,TRBV12-3/TRBV12-4
CASSYTRLQPQHF,TGTGCCAGCAGTTACACGCGACTTCAGCCCCAGCATTTT,-,-,TRBJ1-5,TRBV6-2/TRBV6-3
CATTRQGSYGYTF,TGTGCCACCACTCGACAGGGTTCCTATGGCTACACCTTC,TRBD1,-,TRBJ1-2,TRBV6-5
CASSPSTVAGELFF,TGTGCCAGCAGCCCCTCGACAGTTGCCGGGGAGCTGTTTTTT,-,once,TRBJ2-2,TRBV9
CATSPSTARGTGELFF,TGTGCCACCAGCCCGTCGACGGCCAGGGGCACCGGGGAGCTGTTTTTT,-,-,TRBJ2-2,TRBV24-1
CASSELGGALQPQHF,TGTGCCAGCAGTGAGTTAGGGGGCGCGTTGCAGCCCCAGCATTTT,TRBD1,-,TRBJ1-5,TRBV2
CASSPHGQSTGELFF,TGCGCCAGCAGCCCCCACGGACAGAGCACCGGGGAGCTGTTTTTT,-,-,TRBJ2-2,TRBV5-1
CSVEGLAGKDTQYF,TGCAGCGTTGAGGGACTAGCGGGGAAGGATACGCAGTATTTT,TRBD2,-,TRBJ2-3,TRBV29-1
CASSPQGAGSPLHF,TGTGCCAGCAGCCCCCAGGGTGCAGGGTCACCCCTCCACTTT,-,few,TRBJ1-6,TRBV7-8
CASSSKTGGPSYEQYF,TGTGCCAGCAGCTCGAAAACAGGGGGCCCATCCTACGAGCAGTACTTC,TRBD1,-,TRBJ2-7,TRBV7-8
CASSMGAYSNQPQHF,TGTGCCAGTAGTATGGGGGCTTATAGCAATCAGCCCCAGCATTTT,-,-,TRBJ1-5,TRBV19
CATSRDRGGATGELFF,TGTGCCACCAGCAGAGATCGAGGGGGGGCAACCGGGGAGCTGTTTTTT,-,-,TRBJ2-2,TRBV15
CASSQDGGGGVKNEKLFF,TGTGCCAGCAGCCAAGATGGAGGAGGCGGAGTCAAGAATGAAAAACTGTTTTTT,-,-,TRBJ1-4,TRBV4-2
CASSPEGGGETQYF,TGTGCCAGCAGCCCGGAGGGGGGGGGAGAGACCCAGTACTTC,-,-,TRBJ2-5,TRBV5-6
CASSEIVQISNYGYTF,TGTGCCAGCAGTGAAATCGTACAGATCTCTAACTATGGCTACACCTTC,-,-,TRBJ1-2,TRBV2
CASAETGTYGYTF,TGTGCCAGCGCCGAGACAGGGACCTATGGCTACACCTTC,TRBD1,-,TRBJ1-2,TRBV27
CASSRGTYEQYF,TGTGCCAGCAGCAGAGGGACCTACGAGCAGTACTTC,-,once,TRBJ2-7,TRBV5-6
CASSDKGGGTSYEQYF,TGTGCCAGCAGCGACAAGGGTGGGGGCACGTCCTACGAGCAGTACTTC,-,-,TRBJ2-7,TRBV5-4
CAISASGVDEKLFF,TGTGCCATCAGTGCGTCCGGGGTTGATGAAAAACTGTTTTTT,-,-,TRBJ1-4,TRBV10-3
CASSTRGVNTGELFF,TGTGCCAGCAGTACCCGAGGAGTGAACACCGGGGAGCTGTTTTTT,-,once,TRBJ2-2,TRBV6-5
CASSRRPARRADEQYF,TGTGCCAGCTCACGACGTCCAGCCCGACGTGCGGACGAGCAGTACTTC,-,-,TRBJ2-7,TRBV18
CASSRSKTYGYTF,TGTGCCAGCAGTAGGAGTAAAACCTATGGCTACACCTTC,-,-,TRBJ1-2,TRBV27